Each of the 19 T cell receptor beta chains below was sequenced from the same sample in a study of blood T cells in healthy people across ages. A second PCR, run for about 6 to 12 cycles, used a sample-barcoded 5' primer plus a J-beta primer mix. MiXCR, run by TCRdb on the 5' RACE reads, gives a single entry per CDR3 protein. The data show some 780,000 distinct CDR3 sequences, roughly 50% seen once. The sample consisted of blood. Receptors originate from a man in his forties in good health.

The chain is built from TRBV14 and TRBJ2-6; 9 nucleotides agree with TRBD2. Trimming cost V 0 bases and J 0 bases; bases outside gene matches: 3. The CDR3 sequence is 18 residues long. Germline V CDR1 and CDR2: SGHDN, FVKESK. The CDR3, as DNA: TGTGCCAGCAGCCAAGAACTAGCGGGTGGCTCTGGGGCCAACGTCCTGACTTTC. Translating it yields CASSQELAGGSGANVLTF.

CDR3 DNA sequence: TGTGCCAGCAGCCCCGAGGACAGGGGGGATCAGCCCCAGCATTTT. It codes for CASSPEDRGDQPQHF. This chain uses TRBV7-3 with TRBJ1-5; 10 bases agree with TRBD1. From germline, CDR1 is SGHTA and CDR2 FQGTGA. V was clipped by 5 bases and J by 5 bases; unmatched bases: 6. This CDR3 is 15 amino acids long. Filled out from reference TRBV7-3 and TRBJ1-5, the complete variable domain reads GAGVSQTPSNKVTEKGKYVELRCDPISGHTALYWYRQSLGQGPEFLIYFQGTGAADDSGLPNDRFFAVRPEGSVSTLKIQRTERGDSAVYLCASSPEDRGDQPQHFGDGTRLSIL.

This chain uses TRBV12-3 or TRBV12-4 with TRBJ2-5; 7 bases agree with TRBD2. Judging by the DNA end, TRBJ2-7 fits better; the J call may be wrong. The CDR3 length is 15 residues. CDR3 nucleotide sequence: TGTGCCAGCACCCCCGAAATGGGACTAAACTACGAGCAGTACTTC. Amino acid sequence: CASTPEMGLNYEQYF.

The CDR3 sequence: CASSVAGGGRETQYF. The CDR3 DNA follows: TGTGCCAGCAGCGTAGCAGGGGGCGGGCGAGAGACCCAGTACTTC. The rearrangement links TRBV9 to TRBJ2-5; 8 bases line up with TRBD1. After removal of 0 bases from V and 4 bases from J, the junction contained 5 bases not matched to a gene. Germline CDR1 reads SGDLS; CDR2 reads YYNGEE. This CDR3 has 15 amino acids.

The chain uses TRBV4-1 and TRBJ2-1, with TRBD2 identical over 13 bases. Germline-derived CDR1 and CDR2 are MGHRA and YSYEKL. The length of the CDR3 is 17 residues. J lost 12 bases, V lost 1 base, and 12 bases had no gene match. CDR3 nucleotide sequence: TGCGCCAGCAGCCAAGGCCTATCGGGACTAGCGGGATTTGTGCAGTTCTTC. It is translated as CASSQGLSGLAGFVQFF.

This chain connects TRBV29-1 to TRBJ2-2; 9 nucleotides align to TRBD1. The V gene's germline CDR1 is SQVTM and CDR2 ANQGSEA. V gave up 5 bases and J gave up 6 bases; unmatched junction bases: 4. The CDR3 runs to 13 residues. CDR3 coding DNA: TGCAGCGTTCGGAGACAGGGGGCCGGGGAGCTGTTTTTT. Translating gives CSVRRQGAGELFF.

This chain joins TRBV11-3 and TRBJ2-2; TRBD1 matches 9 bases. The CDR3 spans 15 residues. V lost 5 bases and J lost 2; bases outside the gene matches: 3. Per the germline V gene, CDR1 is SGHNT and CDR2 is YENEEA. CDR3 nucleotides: TGTGCCAGCAGCATGGGACAGGGAAACACCGGGGAGCTGTTTTTT. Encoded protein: CASSMGQGNTGELFF.

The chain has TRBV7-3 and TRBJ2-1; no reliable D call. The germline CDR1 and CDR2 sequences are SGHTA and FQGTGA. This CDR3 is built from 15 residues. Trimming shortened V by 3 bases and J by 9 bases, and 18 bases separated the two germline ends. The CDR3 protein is CASSFHDSPFREQFF. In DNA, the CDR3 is TGTGCCAGCAGCTTCCACGACTCGCCGTTTCGTGAGCAGTTCTTC.

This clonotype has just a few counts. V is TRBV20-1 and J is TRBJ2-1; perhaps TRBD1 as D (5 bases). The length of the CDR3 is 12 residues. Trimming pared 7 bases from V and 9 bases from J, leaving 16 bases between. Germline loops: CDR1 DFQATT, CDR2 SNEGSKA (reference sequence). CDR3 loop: CSGDVGLSEQFF. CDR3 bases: TGCAGTGGAGATGTGGGGCTAAGTGAGCAGTTCTTC.

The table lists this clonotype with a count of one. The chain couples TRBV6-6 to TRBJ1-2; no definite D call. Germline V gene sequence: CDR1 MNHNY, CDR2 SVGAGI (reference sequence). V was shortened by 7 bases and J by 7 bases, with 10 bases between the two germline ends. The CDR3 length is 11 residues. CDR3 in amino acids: CASTSELGYTF. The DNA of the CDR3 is TGTGCCAGCACATCGGAGCTTGGCTACACCTTC.

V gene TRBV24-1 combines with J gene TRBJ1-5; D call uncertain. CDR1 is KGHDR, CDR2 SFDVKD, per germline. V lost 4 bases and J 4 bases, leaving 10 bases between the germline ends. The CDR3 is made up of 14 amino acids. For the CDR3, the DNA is TGTGCCACCAGTGACCCCGGGTCTAATCAGCCCCAGCATTTT. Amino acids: CATSDPGSNQPQHF.

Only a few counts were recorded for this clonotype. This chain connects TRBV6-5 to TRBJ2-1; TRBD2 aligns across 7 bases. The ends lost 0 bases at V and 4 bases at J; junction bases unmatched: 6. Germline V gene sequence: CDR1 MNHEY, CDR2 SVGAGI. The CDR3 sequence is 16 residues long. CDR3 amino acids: CASSYSLAEVYNEQFF. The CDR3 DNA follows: TGTGCCAGCAGTTACTCCCTAGCGGAAGTTTACAATGAGCAGTTCTTC.

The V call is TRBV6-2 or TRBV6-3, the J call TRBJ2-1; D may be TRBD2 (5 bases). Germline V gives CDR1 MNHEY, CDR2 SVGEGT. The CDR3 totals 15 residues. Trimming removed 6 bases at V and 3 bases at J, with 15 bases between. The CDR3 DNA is TGTGCCAGCAGGGAGGCCGGAGTAAACTACAATGAGCAGTTCTTC. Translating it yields CASREAGVNYNEQFF.

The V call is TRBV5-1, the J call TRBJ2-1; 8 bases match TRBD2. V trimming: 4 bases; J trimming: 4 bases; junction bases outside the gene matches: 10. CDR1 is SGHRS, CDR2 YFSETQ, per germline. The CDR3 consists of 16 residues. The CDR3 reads CASSPDSGGGYNEQFF. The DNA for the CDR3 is TGCGCCAGCAGCCCGGACAGCGGGGGTGGTTACAATGAGCAGTTCTTC.

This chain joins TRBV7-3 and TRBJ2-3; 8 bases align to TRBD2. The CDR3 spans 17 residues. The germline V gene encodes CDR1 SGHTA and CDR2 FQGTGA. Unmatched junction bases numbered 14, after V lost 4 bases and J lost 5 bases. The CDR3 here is CASSSPLSGSTKDTQYF. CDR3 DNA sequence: TGTGCCAGCAGCTCCCCGTTGAGCGGGAGTACAAAAGATACGCAGTATTTT.

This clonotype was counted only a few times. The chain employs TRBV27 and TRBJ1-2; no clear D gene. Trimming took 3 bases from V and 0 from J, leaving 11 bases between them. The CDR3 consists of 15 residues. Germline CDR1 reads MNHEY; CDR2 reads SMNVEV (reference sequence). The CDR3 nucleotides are TGTGCCAGCAGTTTGGGTGGCAGCGCTAACTATGGCTACACCTTC. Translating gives CASSLGGSANYGYTF.

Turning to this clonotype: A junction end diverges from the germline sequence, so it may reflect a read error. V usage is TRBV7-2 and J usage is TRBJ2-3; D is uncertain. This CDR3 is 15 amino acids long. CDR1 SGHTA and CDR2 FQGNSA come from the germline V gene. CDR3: CASSLGRRPTDTQYF. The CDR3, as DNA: TGTGCCAGCAGTTTAGGACGACGTCCCACAGATACGCAGTATTTT.

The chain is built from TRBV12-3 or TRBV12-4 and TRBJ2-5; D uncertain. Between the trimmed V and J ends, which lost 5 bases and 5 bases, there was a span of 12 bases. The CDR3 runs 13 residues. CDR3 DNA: TGTGCCAGCAGTGGGCAGTTTGGGGAGACCCAGTACTTC. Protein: CASSGQFGETQYF.

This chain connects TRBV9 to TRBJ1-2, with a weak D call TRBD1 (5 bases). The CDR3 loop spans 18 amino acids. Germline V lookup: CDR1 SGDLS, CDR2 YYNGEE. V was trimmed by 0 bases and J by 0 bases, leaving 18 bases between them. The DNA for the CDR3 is TGTGCCAGCAGCGTAGAATCTGCCGGGGCAAGTACTAACTATGGCTACACCTTC. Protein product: CASSVESAGASTNYGYTF.